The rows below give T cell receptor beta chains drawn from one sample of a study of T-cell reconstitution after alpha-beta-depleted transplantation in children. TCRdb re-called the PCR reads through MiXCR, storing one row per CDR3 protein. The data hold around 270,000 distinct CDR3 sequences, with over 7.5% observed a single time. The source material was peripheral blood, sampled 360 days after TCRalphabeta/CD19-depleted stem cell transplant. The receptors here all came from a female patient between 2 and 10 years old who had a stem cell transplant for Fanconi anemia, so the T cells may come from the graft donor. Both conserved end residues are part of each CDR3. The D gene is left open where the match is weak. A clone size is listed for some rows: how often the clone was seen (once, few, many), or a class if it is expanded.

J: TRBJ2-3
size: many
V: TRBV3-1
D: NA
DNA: TGTGCCAGCAGCCAAATCAGGGGTGATACGCAGTATTTT
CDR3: CASSQIRGDTQYF

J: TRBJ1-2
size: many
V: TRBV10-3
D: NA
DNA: TGTGCCATCAGTGAGTCGTGGAGGGCCAATAACTATGGCTACACCTTC
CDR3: CAISESWRANNYGYTF

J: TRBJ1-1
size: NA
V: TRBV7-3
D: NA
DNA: TGTGCCAGCAGCTTCTTCGGGAACACTGAAGCTTTCTTT
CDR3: CASSFFGNTEAFF

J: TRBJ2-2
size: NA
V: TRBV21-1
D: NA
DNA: TGTGCCAGCAGCAAAGTCCCGGATTCGAACACCGGGGAGCTGTTTTTT
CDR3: CASSKVPDSNTGELFF

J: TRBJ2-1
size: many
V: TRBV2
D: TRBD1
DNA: TGTGCCAGCAGTGAAGCGGCAGGGGGTGGGAATGAGCAGTTCTTC
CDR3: CASSEAAGGGNEQFF

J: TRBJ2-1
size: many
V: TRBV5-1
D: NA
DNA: TGCGCCAGCAGCCTAAGACCAGCCGACAATGAGCAGTTCTTC
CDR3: CASSLRPADNEQFF

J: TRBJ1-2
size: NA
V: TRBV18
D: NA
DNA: TGTGCCGTCGGGGAGCTTCCAGGCTATGGCTACACCTTC
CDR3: CAVGELPGYGYTF

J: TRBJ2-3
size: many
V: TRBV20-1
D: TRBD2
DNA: TGCAGCATTCCACGGGGGGGCATAGATACGCAGTATTTT
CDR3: CSIPRGGIDTQYF

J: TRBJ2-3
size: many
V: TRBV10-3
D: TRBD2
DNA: TGTGCCACCGAAAAGGGACTAGCGTCCGATACGCAGTATTTT
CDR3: CATEKGLASDTQYF

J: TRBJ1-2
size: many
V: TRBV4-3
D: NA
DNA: TGCGCCAGCAGCCAAGATCGGGAGCTTTCGGGTGGCTACACCTTC
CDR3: CASSQDRELSGGYTF

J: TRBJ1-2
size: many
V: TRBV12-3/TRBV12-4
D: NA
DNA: TGTGCCAGCAGTTCCAGGGCGGGCTATGGCTACACCTTC
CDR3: CASSSRAGYGYTF